Below, one TCR beta chain is given with its context. Libraries of TCR beta came from iRepertoire HTBI primers plus Arm-PCR of CDR3 regions. Using its own MiXCR run on the multiplex PCR reads, TCRdb lists one record per CDR3 protein. The table has fewer than 550,000 distinct CDR3 sequences, 15% to 20% seen once. This sample was included in a study of regulatory T cells in long-lasting Graves disease. Overall study context: For under 3 months, newly diagnosed Graves' patients had been taking antithyroid drugs.

The CDR3 length is 18 residues. The germline V gene encodes CDR1 SGHDN and CDR2 FVKESK. The V end lost 6 bases, the J end lost 1 base, and 23 bases lay between the germline ends. Sample time point: newly diagnosed GD, antithyroid drugs for less than 3 months. From RNA extracted from PBMCs, the TCR library was made. Patients all came to the study from an endocrinology department in Xi'an, China. This sample also appeared in a second study, on T cells in Graves' hyperthyroidism and ophthalmopathy.

The V call is TRBV14, the J call TRBJ2-3; D tentatively reads TRBD1 or TRBD2 (5 bases each). This clonotype was obtained from a woman aged 35 to 60 with Graves disease. Sample: peripheral blood mononuclear cells (PBMCs), taken at new diagnosis, from a patient treated with antithyroid drugs. The CDR3 region has the DNA TGTGCCAGCAGTTTACTAGAAAAGGAACCGGGGCGCACAGATACGCAGTATTTT. Residues: CASSLLEKEPGRTDTQYF.